The T cell receptor beta chain described here comes from a study of cytomegalovirus exposure and HLA in healthy donors. Study findings and constraints: It was reported that the classifier diagnosed cytomegalovirus status with high specificity and sensitivity in both the original and validation cohorts. Subsequent analysis revealed that first-cohort TCR clusters tended to co-occur in the 100 to 150 validation repertoires.

CDR1 is MGHRA, CDR2 YSYEKL, per germline. Germline trimming cut 1 base from V and 5 bases from J; bases unmatched to any gene: 3. This CDR3 has 14 amino acids. As regards this clone: Antigen unknown.

Produced via immunoSEQ multiplex PCR; TCRdb's table is partial and in-frame only. The data hold 100,000 to 150,000 clones, with 89% observed a single time. Sequencing was performed on PBMCs. The TCR was taken from a young woman in good health and CMV-seronegative. The rearrangement uses TRBV4-1 and TRBJ2-3; 7 bases are a match to TRBD2. CDR3 in DNA: TGCGCCAGCAGCCAAGTGGGCGGGGGAGATACGCAGTATTTT. It is translated as CASSQVGGGDTQYF.